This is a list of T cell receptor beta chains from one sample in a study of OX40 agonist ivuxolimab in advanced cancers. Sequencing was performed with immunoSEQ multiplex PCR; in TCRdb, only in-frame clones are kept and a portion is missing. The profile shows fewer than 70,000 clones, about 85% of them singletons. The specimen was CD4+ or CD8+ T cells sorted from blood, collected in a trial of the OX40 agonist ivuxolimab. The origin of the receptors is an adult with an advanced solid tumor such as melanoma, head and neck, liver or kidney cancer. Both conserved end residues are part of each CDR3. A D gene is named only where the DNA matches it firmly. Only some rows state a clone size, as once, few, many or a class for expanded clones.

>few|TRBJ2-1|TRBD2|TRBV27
CASSLSASGRMDEQFF
TGTGCCAGCAGTCTCTCCGCTAGCGGGAGGATGGATGAGCAGTTCTTC
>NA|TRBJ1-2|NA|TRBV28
CASRPGGTNYGYTF
TGTGCCAGCAGGCCGGGAGGGACTAACTATGGCTACACCTTC
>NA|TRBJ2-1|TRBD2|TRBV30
CAGGASGGTPYNEQFF
TGTGCCGGAGGGGCATCGGGAGGTACGCCCTACAATGAGCAGTTCTTC
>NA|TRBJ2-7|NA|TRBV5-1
CASSLDGPALEQYF
TGCGCCAGCAGCTTGGACGGGCCGGCCTTGGAGCAGTACTTC
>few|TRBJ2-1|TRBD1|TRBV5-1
CASSTGQAVNEQFF
TGCGCCAGCAGCACGGGACAGGCTGTTAATGAGCAGTTCTTC
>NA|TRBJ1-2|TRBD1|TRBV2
CASSRGQGGYGYTF
TGTGCCAGCAGCCGCGGACAGGGTGGCTATGGCTACACCTTC
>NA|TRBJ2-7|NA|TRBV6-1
CASSDELRTQYF
TGTGCCAGCAGTGACGAGCTACGAACGCAGTACTTC
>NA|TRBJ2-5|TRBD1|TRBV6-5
CASSWTGAQETQYF
TGTGCCAGCAGTTGGACAGGGGCGCAAGAGACCCAGTACTTC
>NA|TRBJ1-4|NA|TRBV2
CASSELRPLGEKLFF
TGTGCCAGCAGTGAACTAAGACCCCTAGGGGAAAAACTGTTTTTT
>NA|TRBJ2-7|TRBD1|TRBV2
CASSEGWGQGPVYEQYF
TGTGCCAGCAGTGAAGGCTGGGGACAGGGCCCCGTCTACGAGCAGTACTTC
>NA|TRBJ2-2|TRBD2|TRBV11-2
CASSPGLAGGMNTGELFF
TGTGCCAGCAGCCCGGGACTAGCGGGAGGAATGAACACCGGGGAGCTGTTTTTT
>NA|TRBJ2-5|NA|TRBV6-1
CASSERSRSQETQYF
TGTGCCAGCAGTGAGAGGTCTCGGTCCCAAGAGACCCAGTACTTC
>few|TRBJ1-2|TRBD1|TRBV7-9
CASIPPGQGYYGYTF
TGTGCCAGCATCCCCCCCGGACAGGGGTACTATGGCTACACCTTC
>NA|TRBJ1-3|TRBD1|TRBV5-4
CASSRQGTGNTIYF
TGTGCCAGCAGCCGACAGGGAACCGGAAACACCATATATTTT
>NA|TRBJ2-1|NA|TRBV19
CASSNAASSYNEQFF
TGTGCCAGTAGTAATGCAGCCAGCTCCTACAATGAGCAGTTCTTC
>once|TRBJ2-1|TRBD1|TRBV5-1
CASSSGTGGYNEQFF
TGCGCCAGCAGCTCCGGGACAGGGGGTTACAATGAGCAGTTCTTC
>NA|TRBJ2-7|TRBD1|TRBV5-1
CASSPGTGSLHEQYF
TGCGCCAGCAGCCCCGGGACAGGGAGTCTCCACGAGCAGTACTTC
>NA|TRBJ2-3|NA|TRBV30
CAWSDDRTDTQYF
TGTGCCTGGAGTGATGACCGCACAGATACGCAGTATTTT
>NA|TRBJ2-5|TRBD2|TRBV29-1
CSVALAGGVETQYF
TGCAGCGTTGCTCTAGCGGGGGGTGTGGAGACCCAGTACTTC
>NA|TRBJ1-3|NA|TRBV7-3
CASSLWVTPRLSGNTIYF
TGTGCCAGCAGCTTATGGGTCACGCCTCGCCTCTCTGGAAACACCATATATTTT
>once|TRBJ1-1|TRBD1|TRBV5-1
CASSLGGGTANTEAFF
TGCGCCAGCAGCTTGGGAGGCGGGACAGCGAACACTGAAGCTTTCTTT
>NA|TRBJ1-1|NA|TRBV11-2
CASSLDRGLGSMGAFF
TGTGCCAGCAGCTTAGATCGGGGTTTGGGGAGTATGGGAGCTTTCTTT
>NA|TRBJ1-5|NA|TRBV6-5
CASRRAPGNQPQHF
TGTGCCAGCAGAAGAGCCCCTGGCAATCAGCCCCAGCATTTT
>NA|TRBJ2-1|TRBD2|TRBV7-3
CASSLDSSGRRNEQFF
TGTGCCAGCAGCTTAGATAGTAGCGGGAGGAGGAATGAGCAGTTCTTC
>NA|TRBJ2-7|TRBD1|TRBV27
CASSLSSGTASYEQYF
TGTGCCAGCAGTTTATCCTCCGGGACAGCCTCCTACGAGCAGTACTTC
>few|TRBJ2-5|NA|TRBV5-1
CASSLVTNQETQYF
TGCGCCAGCAGCTTGGTCACTAACCAAGAGACCCAGTACTTC
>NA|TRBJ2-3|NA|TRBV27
CASSLAIPTDTQYF
TGTGCCAGCAGTTTAGCTATCCCCACAGATACGCAGTATTTT
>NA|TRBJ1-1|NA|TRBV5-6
CASSSLTGLNTEAFF
TGTGCCAGCAGCTCCCTCACAGGACTGAACACTGAAGCTTTCTTT
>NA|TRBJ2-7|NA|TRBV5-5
CASSLEQIPSYEQYF
TGTGCCAGCAGCTTGGAGCAGATTCCCTCCTACGAGCAGTACTTC
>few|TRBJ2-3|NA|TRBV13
CASSSYYRTDTQYF
TGTGCCAGCAGCTCCTACTACCGGACAGATACGCAGTATTTT
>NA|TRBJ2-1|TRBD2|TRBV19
CASSILGLAGGRINEQFF
TGTGCCAGTAGTATCCTAGGACTAGCGGGGGGCCGCATCAATGAGCAGTTCTTC
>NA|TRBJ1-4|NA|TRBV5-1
CASSFGPLEKLFF
TGCGCCAGCAGCTTCGGACCCCTGGAAAAACTGTTTTTT
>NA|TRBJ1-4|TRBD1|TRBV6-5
CASSYAGGEEKLFF
TGTGCCAGCAGTTACGCAGGGGGGGAAGAAAAACTGTTTTTT
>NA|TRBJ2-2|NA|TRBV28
CASSLWTGELFF
TGTGCCAGCAGTTTATGGACCGGGGAGCTGTTTTTT
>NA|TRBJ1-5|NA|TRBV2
CASSEILEDQPQHF
TGTGCCAGCAGTGAAATTCTGGAGGATCAGCCCCAGCATTTT
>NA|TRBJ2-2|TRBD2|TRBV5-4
CASSYFTSGNGELFF
TGTGCCAGCAGCTATTTCACTAGCGGGAACGGGGAGCTGTTTTTT
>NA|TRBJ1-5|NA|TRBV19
CASSARANQPQHF
TGTGCCAGTAGTGCCAGGGCGAATCAGCCCCAGCATTTT